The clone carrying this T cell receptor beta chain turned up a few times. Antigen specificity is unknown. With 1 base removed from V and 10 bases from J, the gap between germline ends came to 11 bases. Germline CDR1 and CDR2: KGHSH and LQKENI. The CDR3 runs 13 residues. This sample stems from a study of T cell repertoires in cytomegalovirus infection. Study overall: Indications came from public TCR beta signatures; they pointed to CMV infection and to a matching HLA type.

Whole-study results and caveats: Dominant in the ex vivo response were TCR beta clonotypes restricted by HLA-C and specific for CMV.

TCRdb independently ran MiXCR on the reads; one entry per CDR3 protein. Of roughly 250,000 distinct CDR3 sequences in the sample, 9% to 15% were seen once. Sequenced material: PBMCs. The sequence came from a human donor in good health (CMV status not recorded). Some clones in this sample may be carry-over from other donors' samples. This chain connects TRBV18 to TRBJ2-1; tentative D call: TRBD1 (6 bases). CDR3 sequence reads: CASSPLSGTEQFF. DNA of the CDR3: TGTGCCAGCTCACCACTTTCAGGGACAGAGCAGTTCTTC.